Given below is one T cell receptor beta chain in context. Its matching antigen is unknown. These data are taken from a study of OX40 agonist ivuxolimab in advanced cancers. At the level of the study: Dose-escalation patients had hepatocellular carcinoma, melanoma, renal cell or head and neck cancer. Overall study findings and caveats: Average numbers of expanded clones were greater in CD8+ T cells than in CD4+. Nonresponders included some who also had low normalized T-cell clonal expansion.

Only in-frame clones appear in the TCRdb table, and some are missing; sequencing was by immunoSEQ multiplex PCR. In the table there are 60,000 to 75,000 clones, 70% to 90% of which are singletons. V shed 4 bases and J 1 base; nucleotides not matched to a gene: 6. The length of the CDR3 is 17 residues. In germline, CDR1 is SGHRS, CDR2 YFSETQ. Sequencing was performed on CD4+ or CD8+ T cells sorted from blood, taken in a trial of the OX40 agonist ivuxolimab. The V call is TRBV5-1, the J call TRBJ2-1; 12 bases line up with TRBD2. This TCR came from an adult with an advanced solid tumor such as melanoma, head and neck, liver or kidney cancer. CDR3 sequence (DNA): TGCGCCAGCAGCCAGACTAGCGGGAGCGGGTCCTACAATGAGCAGTTCTTC. Translation gives CASSQTSGSGSYNEQFF.